This paragraph covers one T cell receptor (beta chain) sequence. The antigen remains undetermined. Measured with immunoSEQ multiplex PCR; TCRdb has only the in-frame clones, and not every one. The sample comprises around 200,000 clones, around 88% of which are singletons, and 7.7% rests with the top ten. This entry is derived from a study of T cell responses to AZD1222 COVID-19 vaccine. Broader study findings: The number of AZD1222 recipients seropositive at baseline was only 6 or 7.

This TCR was sampled from an adult in good health. This material consisted of peripheral blood, taken on day 0 of AZD1222 vaccination.

The CDR3 is CASGNTPWVSTYEQYF. CDR3 in DNA: TGTGCCAGCGGAAACACTCCTTGGGTCTCCACCTACGAGCAGTACTTC. V gene TRBV28 combines with J gene TRBJ2-7; D is undetermined. Germline values: CDR1 MDHEN, CDR2 SYDVKM. With 8 bases removed from V and 2 bases from J, the gap between germline ends came to 22 bases. The CDR3 contains 16 residues.